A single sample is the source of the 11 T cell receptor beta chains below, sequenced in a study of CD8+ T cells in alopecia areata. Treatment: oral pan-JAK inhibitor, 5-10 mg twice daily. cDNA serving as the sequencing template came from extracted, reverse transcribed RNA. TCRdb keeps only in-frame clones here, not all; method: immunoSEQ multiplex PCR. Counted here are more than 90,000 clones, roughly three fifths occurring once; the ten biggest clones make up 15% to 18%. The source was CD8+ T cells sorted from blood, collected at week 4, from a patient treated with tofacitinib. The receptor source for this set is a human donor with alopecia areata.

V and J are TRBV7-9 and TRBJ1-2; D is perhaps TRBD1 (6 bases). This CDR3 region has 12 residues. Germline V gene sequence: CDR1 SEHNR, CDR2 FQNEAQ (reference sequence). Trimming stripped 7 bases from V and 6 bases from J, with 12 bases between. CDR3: CASIGRGDGYTF. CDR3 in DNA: TGTGCCAGCATTGGCAGGGGTGATGGCTACACCTTC.

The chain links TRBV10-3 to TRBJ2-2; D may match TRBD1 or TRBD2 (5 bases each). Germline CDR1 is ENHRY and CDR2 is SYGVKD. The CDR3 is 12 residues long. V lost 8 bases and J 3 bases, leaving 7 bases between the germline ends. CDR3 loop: CAIVGDTGELFF. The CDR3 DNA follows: TGTGCCATCGTGGGGGACACCGGGGAGCTGTTTTTT.

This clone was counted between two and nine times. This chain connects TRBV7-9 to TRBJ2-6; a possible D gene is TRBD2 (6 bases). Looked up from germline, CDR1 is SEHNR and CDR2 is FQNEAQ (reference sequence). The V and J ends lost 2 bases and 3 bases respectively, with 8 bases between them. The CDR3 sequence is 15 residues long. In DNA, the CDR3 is TGTGCCAGCAGCTTACAGGGACTTGGGGCCAACGTCCTGACTTTC. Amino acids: CASSLQGLGANVLTF.

This CDR3 reads CATEGAGTDTQYF. The CDR3 DNA sequence: TGTGCCACCGAGGGGGCCGGCACAGATACGCAGTATTTT. This chain connects TRBV27 to TRBJ2-3; 7 bases map to TRBD1. Looked up from germline, CDR1 is MNHEY and CDR2 is SMNVEV (reference sequence). V shed 10 bases, J shed 1 base, and the junction held 5 bases outside the gene matches. This CDR3 spans 13 amino acids.

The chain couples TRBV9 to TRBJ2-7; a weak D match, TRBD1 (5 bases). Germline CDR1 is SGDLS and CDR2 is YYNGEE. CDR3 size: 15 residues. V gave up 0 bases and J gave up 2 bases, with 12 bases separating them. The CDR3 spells CASSVDDRGAYEQYF. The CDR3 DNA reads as TGTGCCAGCAGCGTAGATGACAGAGGCGCCTACGAGCAGTACTTC.

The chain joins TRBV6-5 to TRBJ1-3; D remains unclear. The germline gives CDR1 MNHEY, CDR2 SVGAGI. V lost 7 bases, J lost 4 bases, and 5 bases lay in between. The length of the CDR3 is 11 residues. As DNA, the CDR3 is TGTGCCAGCACCGGAGGAAACACCATATATTTT. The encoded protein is CASTGGNTIYF.

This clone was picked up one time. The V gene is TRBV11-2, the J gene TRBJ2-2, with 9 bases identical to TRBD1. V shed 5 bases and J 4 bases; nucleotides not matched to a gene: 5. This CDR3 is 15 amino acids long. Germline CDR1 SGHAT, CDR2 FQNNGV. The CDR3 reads CASSTGTGFTGELFF. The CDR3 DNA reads TGTGCCAGCAGCACCGGGACAGGGTTCACCGGGGAGCTGTTTTTT.

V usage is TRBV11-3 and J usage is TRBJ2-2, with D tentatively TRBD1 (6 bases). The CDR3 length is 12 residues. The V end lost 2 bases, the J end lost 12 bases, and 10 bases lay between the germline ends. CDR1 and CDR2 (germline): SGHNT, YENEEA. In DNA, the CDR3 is TGTGCCAGCAGCTTAATTACAGGGCAGCTGTTTTTT. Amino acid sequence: CASSLITGQLFF.

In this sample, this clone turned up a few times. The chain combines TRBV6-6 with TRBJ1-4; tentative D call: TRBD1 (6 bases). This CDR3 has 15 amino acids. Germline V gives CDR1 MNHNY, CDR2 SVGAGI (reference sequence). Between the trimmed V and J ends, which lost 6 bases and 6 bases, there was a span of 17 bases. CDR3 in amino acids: CASSHYGQRDEKLFF. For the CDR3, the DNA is TGTGCCAGCAGCCACTACGGACAGAGAGATGAAAAACTGTTTTTT.

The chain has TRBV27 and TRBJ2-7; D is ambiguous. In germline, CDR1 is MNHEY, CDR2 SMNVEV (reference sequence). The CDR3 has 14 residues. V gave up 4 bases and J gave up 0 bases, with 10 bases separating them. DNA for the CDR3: TGTGCCAGCAGTTCCTTATCAGCCTCCTACGAGCAGTACTTC. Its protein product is CASSSLSASYEQYF.

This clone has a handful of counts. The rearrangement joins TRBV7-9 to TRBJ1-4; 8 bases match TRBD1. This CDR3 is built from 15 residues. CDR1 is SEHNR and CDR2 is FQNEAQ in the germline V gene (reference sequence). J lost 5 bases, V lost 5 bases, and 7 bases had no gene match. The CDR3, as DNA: TGTGCCAGCAGCGCTCGGACAGGGATGAATGAAAAACTGTTTTTT. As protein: CASSARTGMNEKLFF. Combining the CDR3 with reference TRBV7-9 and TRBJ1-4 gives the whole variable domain DTGVSQNPRHKITKRGQNVTFRCDPISEHNRLYWYRQTLGQGPEFLTYFQNEAQLEKSRLLSDRFSAERPKGSFSTLEIQRTEQGDSAMYLCASSARTGMNEKLFFGSGTQLSVL.